This TCR beta chain emerged from a study of T cells in Graves' hyperthyroidism and ophthalmopathy. The germline V gene encodes CDR1 MNHNS and CDR2 SASEGT. The V end lost 1 base, the J end lost 7 bases, and 20 bases lay between the germline ends. This CDR3 contains 16 residues. TCR beta CDR3 regions were amplified from RNA. A set of HTBI primers served as the primers for a first-round RT-PCR of the TCR CDR3. A single record per CDR3 protein comes from TCRdb applying MiXCR to the multiplex PCR reads. The table records about 600,000 distinct CDR3 sequences, over 12% of them present only once. Lactation, pregnancy, other autoimmune disease or uncontrolled infection excluded patients. This clonotype was recorded many times.

V and J are TRBV6-1 and TRBJ2-7; maybe TRBD2 (6 bases). The receptor's source is a woman in her late teens or twenties with Graves' ophthalmopathy. Sequencing was carried out using blood. The CDR3 coding sequence is TGTGCCAGCAGTGAAGGTATAAGCGGGCTTAGGAGGGAGCAGTACTTC. Amino acid sequence: CASSEGISGLRREQYF.